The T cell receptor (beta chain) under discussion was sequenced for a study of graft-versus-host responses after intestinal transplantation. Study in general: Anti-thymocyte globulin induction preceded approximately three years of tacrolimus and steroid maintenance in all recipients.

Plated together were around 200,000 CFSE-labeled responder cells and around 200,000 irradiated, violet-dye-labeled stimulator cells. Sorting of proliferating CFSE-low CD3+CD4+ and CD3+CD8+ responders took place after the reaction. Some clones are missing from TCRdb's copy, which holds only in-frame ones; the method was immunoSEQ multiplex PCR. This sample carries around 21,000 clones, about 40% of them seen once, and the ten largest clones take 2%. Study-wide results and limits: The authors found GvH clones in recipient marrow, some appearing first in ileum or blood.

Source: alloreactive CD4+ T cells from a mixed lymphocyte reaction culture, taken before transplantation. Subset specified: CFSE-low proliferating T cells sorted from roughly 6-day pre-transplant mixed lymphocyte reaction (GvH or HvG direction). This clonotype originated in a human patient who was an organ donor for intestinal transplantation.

CDR3 sequence: CASNNWSTDTQYF. CDR3 nucleotides: TGTGCCAGCAATAACTGGAGCACAGATACGCAGTATTTT. This chain connects TRBV2 to TRBJ2-3; D is uncertain. The CDR3 runs 13 residues. With 7 bases removed from V and 0 bases from J, the gap between germline ends came to 8 bases. Germline-derived CDR1 and CDR2 are SNHLY and FYNNEI. Complete variable domain (other parts from reference TRBV2 and TRBJ2-3): EPEVTQTPSHQVTQMGQEVILRCVPISNHLYFYWYRQILGQKVEFLVSFYNNEISEKSEIFDDQFSVERPDGSNFTLKIRSTKLEDSAMYFCASNNWSTDTQYFGPGTRLTVL.